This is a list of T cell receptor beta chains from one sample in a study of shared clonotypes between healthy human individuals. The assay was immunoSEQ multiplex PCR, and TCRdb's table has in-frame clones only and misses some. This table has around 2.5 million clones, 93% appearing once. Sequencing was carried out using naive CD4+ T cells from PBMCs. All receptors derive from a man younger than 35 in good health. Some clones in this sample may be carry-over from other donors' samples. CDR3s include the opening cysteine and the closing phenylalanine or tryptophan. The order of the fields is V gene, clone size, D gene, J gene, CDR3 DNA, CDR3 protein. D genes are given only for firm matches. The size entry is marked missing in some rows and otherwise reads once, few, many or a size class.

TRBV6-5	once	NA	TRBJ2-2	TGTGCCAGCAGCCGCGCATCTACGAACACCGGGGAGCTGTTTTTT	CASSRASTNTGELFF
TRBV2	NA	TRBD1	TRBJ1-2	TGTGCCAGCAGAGAAATTACAGGGGGCGACGGCTACACCTTC	CASREITGGDGYTF
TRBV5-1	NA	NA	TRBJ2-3	TGCGCCAGCAGCTTGGAACCGACAGATACGCAGTATTTT	CASSLEPTDTQYF
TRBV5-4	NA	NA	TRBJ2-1	TGTGCCAGCAGCTTGGCCTCAAGCTCCTACAATGAGCAGTTCTTC	CASSLASSSYNEQFF
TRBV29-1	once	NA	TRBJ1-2	TGCAGCGTTTACCGAGCAGGGGCTGGGTATGGCTACACCTTC	CSVYRAGAGYGYTF
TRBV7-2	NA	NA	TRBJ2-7	TGTGCCAGCAGCTTAGGGAAACGGAGGGAGCAGTACTTC	CASSLGKRREQYF
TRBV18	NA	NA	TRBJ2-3	TGTGCCAGCTCTCTCCAACCTGGGCAGGGGATCAACACAGATACGCAGTATTTT	CASSLQPGQGINTDTQYF
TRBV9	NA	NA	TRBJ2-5	TGTGCCAGCAGCCCCGTGGGGCAGCGCCAAGAGACCCAGTACTTC	CASSPVGQRQETQYF
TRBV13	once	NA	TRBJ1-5	TGTGCCAGCAGTGAAGAAGGGGCTCAGCCCCAGCATTTT	CASSEEGAQPQHF
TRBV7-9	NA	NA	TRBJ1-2	TGTGCCAGCAGCTTCCTATGGGCAGGGGATCGCTATGGCTACACCTTC	CASSFLWAGDRYGYTF
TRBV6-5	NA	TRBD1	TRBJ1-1	TGTGCCAGCAGTCCGGTTGGAGGGGGCGGTGGGGAAGCTTTCTTT	CASSPVGGGGGEAFF
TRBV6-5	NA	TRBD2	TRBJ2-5	TGTGCCAGCACCCCTGGGACTAGCGGAGAGACCCAGTACTTC	CASTPGTSGETQYF
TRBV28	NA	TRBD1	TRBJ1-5	TGTGCCAGCAGTACAGGGGCAGAAGGAGGCAATCAGCCCCAGCATTTT	CASSTGAEGGNQPQHF
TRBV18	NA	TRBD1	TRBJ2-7	TGTGCCAGCTCACCTACTGGACAGGGCTCCTACGAGCAGTACTTC	CASSPTGQGSYEQYF
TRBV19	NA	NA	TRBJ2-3	TGTGCCAGTAGCCTTGGGACTAGCACAGATACGCAGTATTTT	CASSLGTSTDTQYF
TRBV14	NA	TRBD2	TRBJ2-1	TGTGCCAGCAGCAAGACTAGCGGGGATAATGAGCAGTTCTTC	CASSKTSGDNEQFF
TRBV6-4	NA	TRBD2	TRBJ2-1	TGTGCCAGCAGGGAATCTAGCGGGAGGGCCAATGAGCAGTTCTTC	CASRESSGRANEQFF
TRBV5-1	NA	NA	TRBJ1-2	TGCGCCAGCAGCCGGGACGCCGGGTCCCTATATGGCTACACCTTC	CASSRDAGSLYGYTF
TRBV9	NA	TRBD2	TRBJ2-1	TGTGCCAGCAGCCCCTCTAGCGGGATCACGTATAGGAATGAGCAGTTCTTC	CASSPSSGITYRNEQFF
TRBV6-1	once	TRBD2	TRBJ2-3	TGTGCCAGCCGACTAGCGGGAGTTGGTGATACGCAGTATTTT	CASRLAGVGDTQYF
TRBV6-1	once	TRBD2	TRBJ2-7	TGTGCCAGCAATCCTAGCGGGAGAGTCTCCTACGAGCAGTACTTC	CASNPSGRVSYEQYF
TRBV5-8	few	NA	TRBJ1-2	TGTGCCAGCAGCACGGGACGGTACTATGGCTACACCTTC	CASSTGRYYGYTF
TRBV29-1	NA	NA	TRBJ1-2	TGCAGCGTCCGAGCGGGGGGCTATGGCTACACCTTC	CSVRAGGYGYTF
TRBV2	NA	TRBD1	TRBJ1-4	TGTGCCAGCAGGCTGACAGGGTTACAGGAAAAACTGTTTTTT	CASRLTGLQEKLFF
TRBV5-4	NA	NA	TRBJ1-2	TGTGCCAGCAGCTCCGGATCCTCCGGCTACACCTTC	CASSSGSSGYTF
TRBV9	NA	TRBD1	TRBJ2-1	TGTGCCAGCAGCGCCGCAGTTCCGGGACAGGGGACCCACAATGAGCAGTTCTTC	CASSAAVPGQGTHNEQFF
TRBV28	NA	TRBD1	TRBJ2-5	TGTGCCAGCCTGGACAGGGGCGCAGAGACCCAGTACTTC	CASLDRGAETQYF
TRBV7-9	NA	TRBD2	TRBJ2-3	TGTGCCAGCAGCTTAGCGCGGCTAGCGGGGGGGGCAACAGATACGCAGTATTTT	CASSLARLAGGATDTQYF
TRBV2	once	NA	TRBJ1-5	TGTGCCAGCACCCGACAGGACCTTAGCAATCAGCCCCAGCATTTT	CASTRQDLSNQPQHF
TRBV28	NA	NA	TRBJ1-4	TGTGCCAGCAGTTTAAGCCCAGAAAGGGAAAAACTGTTTTTT	CASSLSPEREKLFF
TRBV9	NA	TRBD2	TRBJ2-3	TGTGCCAGCAGCAAGGGACTAGGTCCAGATACGCAGTATTTT	CASSKGLGPDTQYF
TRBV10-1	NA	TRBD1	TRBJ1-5	TGCGCCAGCAGTGAGGGCCCAGGGGGGGGTCAGCCCCAGCATTTT	CASSEGPGGGQPQHF
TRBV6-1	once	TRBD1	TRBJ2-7	TGTGCCAGCCCCCCACAGGGGGCGACTGGGGAGCAGTACTTC	CASPPQGATGEQYF
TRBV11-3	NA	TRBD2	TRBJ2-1	TGTGCCAGCAGCCCGGGGAGCGGGAGGGCGTCCTACAATGAGCAGTTCTTC	CASSPGSGRASYNEQFF
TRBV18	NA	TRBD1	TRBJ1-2	TGTGCCAGCTCTGGGGGCGACAGGGCCCCCAACCGGTATCTGGGCTACACCTTC	CASSGGDRAPNRYLGYTF
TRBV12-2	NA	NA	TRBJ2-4	TGTGCAAGTCGCTTAGGGCAGAGCTTAGCCAAAAACATTCAGTACTTC	CASRLGQSLAKNIQYF
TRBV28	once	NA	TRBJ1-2	TGTGCCAGCAGTTTATATCGGGAAGGCTACACCTTC	CASSLYREGYTF
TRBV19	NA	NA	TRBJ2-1	TGTGCCAGTAGTAGTGACAGACTGAGGAACAATGAGCAGTTCTTC	CASSSDRLRNNEQFF
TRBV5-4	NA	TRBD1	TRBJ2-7	TGTGCCAGCAGCTGGATGAGGACAGGGGGCATCAACGAGCAGTACTTC	CASSWMRTGGINEQYF
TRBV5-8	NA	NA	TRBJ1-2	TGTGCCAGCAGCGGGCTAGACAGGCAGTACTATGGCTACACCTTC	CASSGLDRQYYGYTF
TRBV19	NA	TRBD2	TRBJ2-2	TGTGCCAGTAGTAACCCCGGCGGGAGAACGTCCGGGGAGCTGTTTTTT	CASSNPGGRTSGELFF
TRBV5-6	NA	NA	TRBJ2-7	TGTGCCAGCAGCTTGGGGGGACTCCAATCTACCTACGAGCAGTACTTC	CASSLGGLQSTYEQYF
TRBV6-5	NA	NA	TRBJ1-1	TGTGCCACCAGACAGCCCGTCACTGAAGCTTTCTTT	CATRQPVTEAFF
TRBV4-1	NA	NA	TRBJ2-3	TGCGCCAGCAGCTTAGCCGGGACTTCCACAGATACGCAGTATTTT	CASSLAGTSTDTQYF